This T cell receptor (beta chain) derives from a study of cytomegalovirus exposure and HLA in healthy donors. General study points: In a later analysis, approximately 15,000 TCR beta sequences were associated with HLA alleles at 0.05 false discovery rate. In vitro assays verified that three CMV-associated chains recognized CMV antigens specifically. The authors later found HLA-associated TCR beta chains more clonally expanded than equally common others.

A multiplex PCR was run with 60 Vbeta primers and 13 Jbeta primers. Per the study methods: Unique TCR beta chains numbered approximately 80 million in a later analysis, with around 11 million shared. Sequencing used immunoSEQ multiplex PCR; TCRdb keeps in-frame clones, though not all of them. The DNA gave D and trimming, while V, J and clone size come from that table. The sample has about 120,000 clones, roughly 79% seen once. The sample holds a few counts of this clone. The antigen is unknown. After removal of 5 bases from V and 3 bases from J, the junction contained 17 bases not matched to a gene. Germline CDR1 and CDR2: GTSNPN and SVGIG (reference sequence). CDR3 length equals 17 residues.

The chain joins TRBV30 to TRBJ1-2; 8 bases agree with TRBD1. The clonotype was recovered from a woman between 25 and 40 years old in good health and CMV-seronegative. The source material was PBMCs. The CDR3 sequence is CAWDHRGRGLKYYGYTF. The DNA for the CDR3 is TGTGCCTGGGACCATAGGGGCAGGGGGCTAAAGTACTATGGCTACACCTTC.